These T cell receptor beta chains were read from a single sample in a study of shared clonotypes between healthy human individuals. Some clones are missing from TCRdb's copy, which holds only in-frame ones; the method was immunoSEQ multiplex PCR. The sample carries 2,100,000 or so clones, approximately 96% recorded once. The source material was naive CD4+ T cells sorted from blood. These TCRs come from a man younger than 35 in good health. The CDR3 runs from the conserved cysteine through the conserved F or W. The order of the fields is CDR3 DNA, CDR3 protein, J gene, clone size, CDR3 length, V gene, D gene. A D gene is named only where the DNA matches it firmly. Size values are once, few and many counts, or a class for expanded clones, and some rows have none.

CDR3nt: TGTGCCAGCAGCGTAGCTACGAGCGGGGGAGGAACCGGGGAGCTGTTTTTT
CDR3aa: CASSVATSGGGTGELFF
j_gene: TRBJ2-2
abundance: .
len: 17
v_gene: TRBV9
d_gene: TRBD2

CDR3nt: TGTGCCATCAGTGAGGGGTACGAGCAGTACTTC
CDR3aa: CAISEGYEQYF
j_gene: TRBJ2-7
abundance: .
len: 11
v_gene: TRBV10-3
d_gene: .

CDR3nt: TGCGCCAGCAGCTCCGGGACCGCGAACACCGGGGAGCTGTTTTTT
CDR3aa: CASSSGTANTGELFF
j_gene: TRBJ2-2
abundance: .
len: 15
v_gene: TRBV5-1
d_gene: .

CDR3nt: TGCGCCAGCAGCTTGGATACGGCAAATTCACCCCTCCACTTT
CDR3aa: CASSLDTANSPLHF
j_gene: TRBJ1-6
abundance: .
len: 14
v_gene: TRBV5-1
d_gene: .

CDR3nt: TGTGCCAGCAGTTTACCGACTAGTCTGCCTTCCAATGAGCAGTTCTTC
CDR3aa: CASSLPTSLPSNEQFF
j_gene: TRBJ2-1
abundance: .
len: 16
v_gene: TRBV28
d_gene: .

CDR3nt: TGTGCTAGTGGTCACTGGGGACAGGGATACACTGAAGCTTTCTTT
CDR3aa: CASGHWGQGYTEAFF
j_gene: TRBJ1-1
abundance: .
len: 15
v_gene: TRBV12-5
d_gene: TRBD1

CDR3nt: TGTGCCAGCTCACCACTTTTTTTTGGGACAGGGGGCAACGAGCAGTACTTC
CDR3aa: CASSPLFFGTGGNEQYF
j_gene: TRBJ2-7
abundance: .
len: 17
v_gene: TRBV18
d_gene: TRBD1

CDR3nt: TGTGCCAGCAGTGAAGGGGAGGAGACAGCAGCGAACTCCTACGAGCAGTACTTC
CDR3aa: CASSEGEETAANSYEQYF
j_gene: TRBJ2-7
abundance: .
len: 18
v_gene: TRBV6-1
d_gene: .

CDR3nt: TGTGCCAGCAGCGTTCGAGGGGGCACCTATTCACCCCTCCACTTT
CDR3aa: CASSVRGGTYSPLHF
j_gene: TRBJ1-6
abundance: .
len: 15
v_gene: TRBV11-2
d_gene: TRBD1

CDR3nt: TGCGCCAGCAGCCAAGATCTTGGTGGCGGCACAGATACGCAGTATTTT
CDR3aa: CASSQDLGGGTDTQYF
j_gene: TRBJ2-3
abundance: .
len: 16
v_gene: TRBV4-1
d_gene: .

CDR3nt: TGTGCCAGCAGCTTAGAATCTCGGGTATACGAGCAGTACTTC
CDR3aa: CASSLESRVYEQYF
j_gene: TRBJ2-7
abundance: once
len: 14
v_gene: TRBV11-2
d_gene: .

CDR3nt: TGTGCCAGCAGCGTTGTAGCGGGGGGGCCCACAGATACGCAGTATTTT
CDR3aa: CASSVVAGGPTDTQYF
j_gene: TRBJ2-3
abundance: once
len: 16
v_gene: TRBV9
d_gene: TRBD2

CDR3nt: TGTGCCTGGAGAGCGGGGGACTACGAGCAGTACTTC
CDR3aa: CAWRAGDYEQYF
j_gene: TRBJ2-7
abundance: .
len: 12
v_gene: TRBV30
d_gene: TRBD2

CDR3nt: TGTGCCAGCAGCGGAACCCTGTACAATGAGCAGTTCTTC
CDR3aa: CASSGTLYNEQFF
j_gene: TRBJ2-1
abundance: .
len: 13
v_gene: TRBV2
d_gene: .

CDR3nt: TGTGCCAGCAGTACAGCTCCTAGCGGGGGGAAGAGAGATACGCAGTATTTT
CDR3aa: CASSTAPSGGKRDTQYF
j_gene: TRBJ2-3
abundance: .
len: 17
v_gene: TRBV27
d_gene: TRBD2

CDR3nt: TGTGCCAGCAGCTTAAATCAAGCGGGTGAGCAGTTCTTC
CDR3aa: CASSLNQAGEQFF
j_gene: TRBJ2-1
abundance: once
len: 13
v_gene: TRBV7-6
d_gene: .

CDR3nt: TGTGCCAGCAGCCCTCCGGGACGGCAAGCTTGGGAGAATTCACCCCTCCACTTT
CDR3aa: CASSPPGRQAWENSPLHF
j_gene: TRBJ1-6
abundance: .
len: 18
v_gene: TRBV25-1
d_gene: .

CDR3nt: TGTGCCATCAGCCAGACAGGGTTTGGGCAGCCCCAGCATTTT
CDR3aa: CAISQTGFGQPQHF
j_gene: TRBJ1-5
abundance: .
len: 14
v_gene: TRBV10-3
d_gene: TRBD1

CDR3nt: TGTGCCAGCAGGCCGGGACTAGCGGGAGGGCCGAAGTTCTTC
CDR3aa: CASRPGLAGGPKFF
j_gene: TRBJ2-1
abundance: .
len: 14
v_gene: TRBV6-5
d_gene: TRBD2

CDR3nt: TGTGCCAGCAGCTTACCTGGAAACACCATATATTTT
CDR3aa: CASSLPGNTIYF
j_gene: TRBJ1-3
abundance: once
len: 12
v_gene: TRBV13
d_gene: .

CDR3nt: TGTGCCAGCAGCTTTAGTGGCGGAGTGAACACCGGGGAGCTGTTTTTT
CDR3aa: CASSFSGGVNTGELFF
j_gene: TRBJ2-2
abundance: .
len: 16
v_gene: TRBV7-2
d_gene: .

CDR3nt: TGTGCCAGCAGTTCCGGGACAGGGGGACGAGGCTACACCTTC
CDR3aa: CASSSGTGGRGYTF
j_gene: TRBJ1-2
abundance: once
len: 14
v_gene: TRBV27
d_gene: TRBD1

CDR3nt: TGTGCCAGCAGTTACTCGCCCTCCAATCAGCCCCAGCATTTT
CDR3aa: CASSYSPSNQPQHF
j_gene: TRBJ1-5
abundance: .
len: 14
v_gene: TRBV6-6
d_gene: .

CDR3nt: TGTGCCAGCAGCCGAGACAGGGGAATGAACACTGAAGCTTTCTTT
CDR3aa: CASSRDRGMNTEAFF
j_gene: TRBJ1-1
abundance: .
len: 15
v_gene: TRBV5-4
d_gene: TRBD1

CDR3nt: TGTGCCAGTAAAAATAGGGGTGGTGGGGATCAGCCCCAGCATTTT
CDR3aa: CASKNRGGGDQPQHF
j_gene: TRBJ1-5
abundance: .
len: 15
v_gene: TRBV19
d_gene: .

CDR3nt: TGTGCCAGCAGCTTAGAGGGGGCCTACAATGAGCAGTTCTTC
CDR3aa: CASSLEGAYNEQFF
j_gene: TRBJ2-1
abundance: .
len: 14
v_gene: TRBV9
d_gene: .

CDR3nt: TGTGCCAGCAGCTTATCACCAGGGACGATAACCTACAATGAGCAGTTCTTC
CDR3aa: CASSLSPGTITYNEQFF
j_gene: TRBJ2-1
abundance: .
len: 17
v_gene: TRBV7-2
d_gene: .

CDR3nt: TGTGCCAGCAGTGAATACGGGGGGAACCCTTACGAGCAGTACTTC
CDR3aa: CASSEYGGNPYEQYF
j_gene: TRBJ2-7
abundance: .
len: 15
v_gene: TRBV6-1
d_gene: TRBD2

CDR3nt: TGTGCCAGCAGCAAGGACAGGGGCACAGATACGCAGTATTTT
CDR3aa: CASSKDRGTDTQYF
j_gene: TRBJ2-3
abundance: once
len: 14
v_gene: TRBV7-3
d_gene: TRBD1

CDR3nt: TGTGCCTGGAGTGTAGGTTTTTCCTACGAGCAGTACTTC
CDR3aa: CAWSVGFSYEQYF
j_gene: TRBJ2-7
abundance: .
len: 13
v_gene: TRBV30
d_gene: .

CDR3nt: TGTGCCAGCAGTTATACCGGGCCGCGGAATTCACCCCTCCACTTT
CDR3aa: CASSYTGPRNSPLHF
j_gene: TRBJ1-6
abundance: .
len: 15
v_gene: TRBV6-5
d_gene: .

CDR3nt: TGTGCCAGCAGCACCCGGGACTGGGACAATGAGCAGTTCTTC
CDR3aa: CASSTRDWDNEQFF
j_gene: TRBJ2-1
abundance: .
len: 14
v_gene: TRBV9
d_gene: .

CDR3nt: TGTGCCAGCAGCGTAGACCCTAGCGGGGTTGGAGATACGCAGTATTTT
CDR3aa: CASSVDPSGVGDTQYF
j_gene: TRBJ2-3
abundance: .
len: 16
v_gene: TRBV9
d_gene: TRBD2

CDR3nt: TGTGCCATCAGTGAGTACGACTGGGCAACTAATGAAAAACTGTTTTTT
CDR3aa: CAISEYDWATNEKLFF
j_gene: TRBJ1-4
abundance: .
len: 16
v_gene: TRBV10-3
d_gene: .

CDR3nt: TGTGCCAGCAGCCAGTATAGCAATCAGCCCCAGCATTTT
CDR3aa: CASSQYSNQPQHF
j_gene: TRBJ1-5
abundance: .
len: 13
v_gene: TRBV5-6
d_gene: .